In this sample, the clone carrying this T cell receptor beta chain turned up a few times. Its antigen is undetermined. TCRdb independently ran MiXCR on the 5' RACE reads; one entry per CDR3 protein. The sample shows 550,000 to 650,000 distinct CDR3 sequences, approximately 15% of them seen only once. Germline V gene data show CDR1 as GTSNPN and CDR2 as SVGIG (reference sequence). The CDR3 spans 13 residues. V was shortened by 0 bases and J by 2 bases, with 7 bases between the two germline ends. This sample was taken from a study of T-cell memory formation after mild COVID-19. The study's findings and limits: What remained unconfirmed was the SARS-CoV-2 specificity of second-wave clones peaking on day 37.

J is TRBJ1-1 and V is TRBV30, with no clear D. Sample: PBMCs or a T cell subset sorted from them (not recorded which). The TCR sequence derives from an adult woman who had mild COVID-19 (a few samples of this study predate the infection). Cell type and time point are not known. For the CDR3, the DNA is TGTGCCTGGAGTGTCATGGGCAACACTGAAGCTTTCTTT. Amino acids: CAWSVMGNTEAFF.